This TCR beta chain was retrieved from a study of T cells in localized non-small cell lung cancer. Study-level results: Adjacent lung tissue had a median about 60 of the top 100 clones found in the tumor.

The protocol was immunoSEQ multiplex PCR, while the TCRdb copy is restricted to in-frame clones and leaves out a portion. The sample comprises approximately 28,000 clones, about 80% of which are singletons, and about 5.4% rests with the top ten. Germline CDR1 and CDR2: SGHAT and FQNNGV. Trimming pared 1 base from V and 2 bases from J, leaving 11 bases between. CDR3 length equals 16 residues. A word on this clone: Its antigen is as yet unknown.

The gene calls are TRBV11-2 and TRBJ2-2; no clear D. Specimen: peripheral blood mononuclear cells, collected before any cancer treatment. This receptor was obtained from a man aged 40 to 69 with stage III lung adenocarcinoma. CDR3 region: CASSLVLPPNTGELFF. DNA of the CDR3: TGTGCCAGCAGCTTAGTACTCCCTCCAAACACCGGGGAGCTGTTTTTT. Full variable domain (outside the CDR3, taken from reference TRBV11-2 and TRBJ2-2): EAGVAQSPRYKIIEKRQSVAFWCNPISGHATLYWYQQILGQGPKLLIQFQNNGVVDDSQLPKDRFSAERLKGVDSTLKIQPAKLEDSAVYLCASSLVLPPNTGELFFGEGSRLTVL.